Listed below are T cell receptor beta chains from one sample, sequenced in a study of cytomegalovirus exposure and HLA in healthy donors. TCRdb's copy holds only in-frame clones and misses some; the assay was immunoSEQ multiplex PCR. The repertoire consists of approximately 84,000 clones, with roughly 73% occurring once and the leading ten covering 2% to 3%. The sample was PBMCs. Receptors were obtained from a male donor in good health and CMV-seropositive. The CDR3 runs from the conserved cysteine through the conserved F or W. D genes are given only for firm matches. A clone size is listed for some rows: how often the clone was seen (once, few, many), or a class if it is expanded.

TRBJ1-1	15	.	.	TRBV14	CASSQDQGWYTEAFF	TGTGCCAGCAGCCAAGACCAGGGCTGGTACACTGAAGCTTTCTTT
TRBJ1-3	16	few	.	TRBV6-1	CASRETQGRSGNTIYF	TGTGCCAGCAGAGAAACACAGGGTCGCTCTGGAAACACCATATATTTT
TRBJ2-1	17	.	TRBD2	TRBV19	CASSIDGSGASGNEQFF	TGTGCCAGTAGTATAGATGGGAGCGGGGCCTCGGGCAATGAGCAGTTCTTC
TRBJ2-5	12	.	.	TRBV27	CASNTGKETQYF	TGTGCCAGCAATACGGGAAAAGAGACCCAGTACTTC
TRBJ2-7	15	.	.	TRBV5-6	CASSLNPSQSYEQYF	TGTGCCAGCAGCTTGAACCCGTCCCAGTCCTACGAGCAGTACTTC
TRBJ1-3	17	.	TRBD1	TRBV15	CATSRDLGRGSENTIYF	TGTGCCACCAGCAGAGATCTAGGCAGGGGGTCTGAAAACACCATATATTTT
TRBJ2-3	14	.	.	TRBV11-2	CASRELHRTDTQYF	TGTGCCAGCAGGGAGCTTCACCGCACAGATACGCAGTATTTT
TRBJ2-7	13	.	TRBD1	TRBV5-5	CASETGGFYEQYF	TGTGCCAGCGAGACAGGGGGTTTCTACGAGCAGTACTTC
TRBJ2-7	16	once	.	TRBV28	CASSFPVGRPSYEQYF	TGTGCCAGCAGTTTTCCGGTCGGCAGGCCTTCCTACGAGCAGTACTTC
TRBJ1-4	17	.	.	TRBV7-9	CASSSGTQPLANEKLFF	TGTGCCAGCAGCTCCGGGACACAGCCCCTTGCTAATGAAAAACTGTTTTTT
TRBJ2-7	15	few	TRBD2	TRBV9	CASSPGTSGSYEQYF	TGTGCCAGCAGCCCCGGGACTAGCGGGAGCTACGAGCAGTACTTC
TRBJ2-2	15	once	.	TRBV5-4	CASSLGTGITGELFF	TGTGCCAGCAGCTTGGGAACAGGGATCACCGGGGAGCTGTTTTTT
TRBJ2-3	15	.	.	TRBV10-2	CASSVDGRGTDTQYF	TGCGCCAGCAGTGTGGACGGGCGGGGAACAGATACGCAGTATTTT
TRBJ1-2	11	once	.	TRBV28	CAAPSRGGYTF	TGTGCTGCGCCCAGTCGCGGTGGCTACACCTTC
TRBJ1-2	13	once	.	TRBV7-9	CSSSIDSLYGYTF	TGTTCCAGCAGCATAGACAGCCTCTATGGCTACACCTTC
TRBJ2-7	14	.	.	TRBV27	CASSLSTSTYEQYF	TGTGCCAGCAGTTTATCAACTAGCACATACGAGCAGTACTTC
TRBJ2-3	17	.	TRBD2	TRBV5-1	CASSLASSGTYTDTQYF	TGCGCCAGCAGCTTGGCCTCTAGCGGGACCTACACAGATACGCAGTATTTT
TRBJ1-3	14	.	TRBD1	TRBV7-6	CASSLRGGAGTIYF	TGTGCCAGCAGCTTAAGAGGGGGCGCGGGCACCATATATTTT